This entry features one T cell receptor beta chain sequence. Its antigen has not been determined. This sequence may be a read error, since a much larger clone differs from it by one base. This specimen comes from a study of blood T cell repertoires in COVID-19 (dated by TCRdb to 2020 to 2021). In terms of the full investigation: Samples covering the acute and convalescent phases of COVID-19 were provided by collaborators in the United States, Italy and Spain. Samples came from the ongoing ImmuneRACE study (first 160 participants) plus 1,254 subjects from 6 global collaborators. Deeply sampled blood TCRbeta repertoires from subjects exposed to, actively infected with, or recovered from COVID-19 were included in the dataset. The repertoires were made available in a free public database intended to serve as a resource for research on the immune response to SARS-CoV-2. The material from the prospective study consisted of cDNA or gDNA derived from T cells, B-cell-depleted T cells, or PBMCs. Sample metadata almost always included a de-identified subject ID, COVID-19 status, age in years and sex. Where available, HLA class I and class II types were taken from metadata supplied by the sample provider and were not determined by assay-based typing.

Participants in the prospective study were aged roughly 18 to 100 years, lived in 20 to 30 United States geographic areas, and enrolled through a virtual design. To assign participants to cohorts, the prospective study relied on clinical history that participants themselves reported in a screening survey and a study questionnaire. For ImmuneRACE Cohort 3, a participant was defined as recovered based on two consecutive negative NP/OP PCR tests, clearance by a healthcare professional, or resolution of symptoms. Mobile phlebotomists in the prospective study collected whole blood, serum and a nasopharyngeal or oropharyngeal swab from every participant. Prospective study participants could optionally give additional blood draws and questionnaires over an approximately 2-month period. Before DNA extraction, prospective study blood samples were shipped either frozen or at room temperature. Overall study outcomes, separate from this receptor: How much clinical and demographic metadata was included differed by source and by participant, and the metadata was provided uncurated.

The immunoSEQ Assay, a bias-controlled multiplex PCR, was used to amplify TCRbeta CDR3 regions from genomic DNA. As for the original processing: Within the assay, amplification of reference gene primers was used to estimate how many nucleated cells each sample contained. To quantify the absolute abundance of each unique TCRbeta CDR3 rearrangement, sequence reads were collapsed and filtered. For each sample, productive Simpson clonality was calculated as the square root of Simpson's diversity index over productive rearrangements. TCRdb retrieved this table from immuneACCESS and kept in-frame rearrangements only. Not all clones are present; in checked studies, unresolved V genes account for under half, and no reason is known for the remainder. V and J calls and clone size are copied from that table; D and trimming were computed from the DNA. In this sample the table shows hundreds of thousands of clones, 87% of which occur a single time. The top ten constitute roughly 1% of the sample.

The CDR3 measures 12 amino acids from cysteine to phenylalanine. The DNA shown is the 36-base CDR3, in frame from base 1. V loses 7 bases, J loses 6 bases, and the germline ends lie 10 bases apart. The germline V gene gives CDR1 as SNHLY and CDR2 as FYNNEI. The V gene is TRBV2 and the J gene is TRBJ2-1; TRBD1 might be the D gene, on 5 matching bases. Sequenced: PBMCs or T cells enriched from blood (not recorded which). The receptor's source is a woman aged 30 to 39 who had recovered from COVID-19. The nucleotides read TGTGCCAGCAAGGGGCTAGGCAATGAGCAGTTCTTC. This gives the protein CASKGLGNEQFF.